This passage covers 10 T cell receptor beta chains from one sample sequenced in a study of response to subunit inactivated influenza vaccine. Via MiXCR, TCRdb re-called the RT-PCR reads, giving one row per CDR3 protein. The table lists roughly 290,000 distinct CDR3 sequences, less than 25% of them singletons. The material sequenced was PBMCs from blood, taken around 22 months after vaccination. These receptors were collected from a man aged 45 to 75 who received an inactivated influenza vaccine.

The chain joins TRBV5-6 to TRBJ2-3; D is undetermined. The CDR3 covers 13 residues. V dropped 4 bases and J dropped 2 bases, with 8 bases sitting between them. From germline, CDR1 is SGHDT and CDR2 YYEEEE. CDR3 amino acids: CASSTWNTDTQYF. Here the CDR3 DNA reads TGTGCCAGCAGCACCTGGAACACAGATACGCAGTATTTT.

This clonotype has ten or more counts. This chain uses TRBV5-6 with TRBJ1-2, with D perhaps TRBD1 (6 bases). The CDR3 is 15 residues long. V was pared by 4 bases and J by 8 bases, with 21 bases between. Germline-derived CDR1 and CDR2 are SGHDT and YYEEEE. CDR3 bases: TGTGCCAGCAGCGCGATAGGTGGGGGGCTCGGCGGCTACACCTTC. Translation gives CASSAIGGGLGGYTF.

This clonotype was seen a handful of times. The chain has TRBV29-1 and TRBJ2-3; no clear D gene. The ends were cut back, 7 bases at V and 2 bases at J, with 7 bases in the middle. Germline CDR1 SQVTM, CDR2 ANQGSEA. The CDR3 consists of 11 residues. CDR3 amino acids: CSGQHTDTQYF. Here the CDR3 DNA reads TGCAGCGGTCAACACACAGATACGCAGTATTTT.

This clonotype was observed a handful of times. V and J are TRBV29-1 and TRBJ1-5; D gene unclear. The V end lost 6 bases, the J end lost 0 bases, and 9 bases lay between the germline ends. Germline CDR1 is SQVTM and CDR2 is ANQGSEA. This CDR3 comprises 13 residues. The CDR3 is CSVRENSNQPQHF. CDR3 in DNA: TGCAGCGTGAGGGAGAATAGCAATCAGCCCCAGCATTTT.

The CDR3 region is CAWSVSGTYEQYF. CDR3 nucleotide sequence: TGTGCCTGGAGTGTATCAGGGACCTACGAGCAGTACTTC. V and J are TRBV30 and TRBJ2-7; D might be TRBD1 (5 bases). This CDR3 is built from 13 residues. Germline CDR1 GTSNPN, CDR2 SVGIG (reference sequence). The germline V and J ends were trimmed by 0 bases and 2 bases, with 8 bases remaining between them.

The chain has TRBV7-2 and TRBJ1-2; D not resolved. The V end lost 5 bases, the J end lost 3 bases, and 7 bases lay between the germline ends. Per germline, CDR1 SGHTA and CDR2 FQGNSA. The length of the CDR3 is 12 residues. The CDR3 DNA follows: TGTGCCAGCAGCGAATGGGACTATGGCTACACCTTC. Translated: CASSEWDYGYTF.

J is TRBJ2-4 and V is TRBV25-1; D is uncertain. The V end was cut by 3 bases, the J end by 4 bases, with 16 bases between. CDR1 and CDR2 from the germline V gene are MGHDK and SYGVNS. The CDR3 extends over 16 amino acids. The CDR3 spells CASSDTGGGTKNIQYF. The CDR3, as DNA: TGTGCCAGCAGTGACACGGGTGGCGGAACTAAAAACATTCAGTACTTC.

This clonotype was seen repeatedly, ten times or more. The chain links TRBV25-1 to TRBJ1-3, with D possibly TRBD1 on 6 matching bases. Germline CDR1 is MGHDK and CDR2 is SYGVNS. The germline V and J ends were trimmed by 5 bases and 2 bases, with 16 bases remaining between them. The CDR3 has 16 residues. The DNA for the CDR3 is TGTGCCAGCAGTCGGACAGACGGATACACTGGAAACACCATATATTTT. It codes for CASSRTDGYTGNTIYF.

The rearrangement joins TRBV6-1 to TRBJ2-1, with D unclear. V lost 4 bases and J lost 4, with 2 bases in between. The CDR3 spans 11 residues. Germline V gene lookup returns CDR1 MNHNS and CDR2 SASEGT. The CDR3 DNA is TGTGCCAGCAGTGCGTACAATGAGCAGTTCTTC. As protein: CASSAYNEQFF.

Comment on this clonotype: Because it lacks the conserved phenylalanine or tryptophan at the end, this CDR3 is likely a read error. Because the CDR3's place on the DNA is in doubt, the DNA is left out and the CDR3 is given as listed by TCRdb. The gene calls are TRBV10-3 and TRBJ1-1; the table names TRBD1, a call not compared with the DNA. The CDR3 spans 11 residues, counting both ends. Germline loops: CDR1 ENHRY, CDR2 SYGVKD. This CDR3 is CAISDTGISFI.